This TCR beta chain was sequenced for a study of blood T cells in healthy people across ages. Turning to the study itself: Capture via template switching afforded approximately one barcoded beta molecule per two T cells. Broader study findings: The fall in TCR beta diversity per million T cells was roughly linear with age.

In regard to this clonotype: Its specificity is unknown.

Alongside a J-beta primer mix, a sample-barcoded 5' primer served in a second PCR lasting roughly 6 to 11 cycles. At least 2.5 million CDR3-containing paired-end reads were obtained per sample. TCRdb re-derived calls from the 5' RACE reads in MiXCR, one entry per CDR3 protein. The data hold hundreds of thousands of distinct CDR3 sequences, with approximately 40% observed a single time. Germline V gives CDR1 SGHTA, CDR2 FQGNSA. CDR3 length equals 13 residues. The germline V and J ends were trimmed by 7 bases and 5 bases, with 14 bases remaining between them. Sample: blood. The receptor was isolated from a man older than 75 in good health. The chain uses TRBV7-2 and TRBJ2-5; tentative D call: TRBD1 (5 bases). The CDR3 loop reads CASTLGAAETQYF. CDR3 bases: TGTGCCAGCACCCTAGGGGCAGCGGAGACCCAGTACTTC.